The 32 T cell receptor beta chains below all came from one sample that was sequenced in a study of shared clonotypes between healthy human individuals. Sequencing was performed with immunoSEQ multiplex PCR; in TCRdb, only in-frame clones are kept and a portion is missing. The sample holds some 450,000 clones, more than 70% seen once. The material sequenced was PBMCs. The receptors shown here come from a woman aged 40 to 55 in good health. Some clones in this sample may be carry-over from other donors' samples.

The chain joins TRBV10-2 to TRBJ2-4; D is undetermined. This CDR3 is built from 20 residues. The ends were cut back, 2 bases at V and 0 bases at J, with 23 bases in the middle. Germline CDR1 and CDR2: WSHSY and SAAADI. CDR3 DNA sequence: TGCGCCAGCAGTGAGGTGCCCCGCGGAGAGGCTAGGGTAGCCAAAAACATTCAGTACTTC. Protein: CASSEVPRGEARVAKNIQYF.

The chain has TRBV28 and TRBJ1-1, with D possibly being TRBD1 (6 bases). Germline CDR1 and CDR2: MDHEN and SYDVKM. V was pared by 2 bases and J by 3 bases, with 7 bases between. The CDR3 sequence is 13 residues long. As DNA, the CDR3 is TGTGCCAGCAGTTTACCAGGGGACACTGAAGCTTTCTTT. It encodes CASSLPGDTEAFF.

The chain is built from TRBV11-2 and TRBJ2-7; tentative D call: TRBD2 (6 bases). Trimming left V 5 bases short and J 6 bases short, with 17 bases between. The CDR3 totals 14 residues. Germline assignment: CDR1 SGHAT and CDR2 FQNNGV. This chain's CDR3 is CASSLRLEGSEQYF. The CDR3 DNA reads as TGTGCCAGCAGCCTAAGGTTGGAGGGATCCGAGCAGTACTTC.

V and J are TRBV28 and TRBJ2-3; 11 bases are shared with TRBD2. CDR3 length: 18 amino acids. Germline V gene sequence: CDR1 MDHEN, CDR2 SYDVKM. V gave up 2 bases and J gave up 2 bases; unmatched junction bases: 9. CDR3 amino acids: CASSLTGTSGSSTDTQYF. Here the CDR3 DNA reads TGTGCCAGCAGTTTAACCGGGACTAGCGGCTCTTCCACAGATACGCAGTATTTT.

With regard to this clone: This likely reflects a read error, since a far larger clone is one base away. Distinct nucleotide sequences in the sample also encode this CDR3. CDR3 sequence reads: CASSLGLRNYYSNQPQHF. The CDR3 DNA follows: TGTGCCAGCAGTTTGGGCCTTAGGAATTACTACAGCAATCAGCCCCAGCATTTT. This chain links TRBV28 with TRBJ1-5; D is uncertain. Trimming removed 3 bases at V and 1 base at J, with 19 bases between. The CDR3 is 18 amino acids. Germline assignment: CDR1 MDHEN and CDR2 SYDVKM.

The chain recombines TRBV5-1 with TRBJ2-1, with 13 nucleotides matching TRBD2. Germline V gene sequence: CDR1 SGHRS, CDR2 YFSETQ. Germline trimming cut 4 bases from V and 9 bases from J; bases unmatched to any gene: 4. This CDR3 region has 14 residues. The CDR3 protein is CASSPGLAGVEQFF. DNA for the CDR3: TGCGCCAGCAGCCCCGGACTAGCGGGAGTTGAGCAGTTCTTC.

The count of this clone is one. The CDR3 loop reads CASSLDSTYEQYF. CDR3 DNA: TGTGCCAGCAGCTTGGACAGTACCTACGAGCAGTACTTC. The chain carries TRBV28 and TRBJ2-7, with D possibly being TRBD1 (6 bases). The V gene's germline CDR1 is MDHEN and CDR2 SYDVKM. Trimming removed 6 bases at V and 2 bases at J, with 11 bases between. The CDR3 contains 13 residues. The variable domain in full, completed from reference TRBV28 and TRBJ2-7, reads DVKVTQSSRYLVKRTGEKVFLECVQDMDHENMFWYRQDPGLGLRLIYFSYDVKMKEKGDIPEGYSVSREKKERFSLILESASTNQTSMYLCASSLDSTYEQYFGPGTRLTVT.

This chain uses TRBV7-2 with TRBJ1-1, with D unresolved. V lost 4 bases, J lost 8 bases, and 11 bases lay in between. The germline V gene has CDR1 SGHTA and CDR2 FQGNSA. CDR3 length equals 12 residues. The CDR3 here is CASSSSAREAFF. CDR3 DNA sequence: TGTGCCAGCAGCTCATCTGCCCGGGAAGCTTTCTTT.

This clone was observed a handful of times. The rearrangement joins TRBV6-5 to TRBJ2-7, with 7 bases fitting TRBD1. V shed 6 bases, J shed 6 bases, and the junction held 8 bases outside the gene matches. The germline gives CDR1 MNHEY, CDR2 SVGAGI. This CDR3 is 13 amino acids long. The CDR3 is CASRQGPLREQYF. The CDR3, as DNA: TGTGCCAGCAGACAGGGGCCCCTTCGCGAGCAGTACTTC.

Details on this clone: Other DNA sequences within the sample encode an identical CDR3. The genes are TRBV14 and TRBJ2-7, with unresolved D. Germline CDR1 is SGHDN and CDR2 is FVKESK. CDR3 length equals 12 residues. Trimming took 2 bases from V and 0 from J, leaving 2 bases between them. Written as DNA, the CDR3 is TGTGCCAGCAGCCAAAGCTCCTACGAGCAGTACTTC. This codes for CASSQSSYEQYF. Looking up the rest from reference TRBV14 and TRBJ2-7 gives the full variable domain: EAGVTQFPSHSVIEKGQTVTLRCDPISGHDNLYWYRRVMGKEIKFLLHFVKESKQDESGMPNNRFLAERTGGTYSTLKVQPAELEDSGVYFCASSQSSYEQYFGPGTRLTVT.

The V call is TRBV28, the J call TRBJ2-1; 9 nucleotides align to TRBD1. The V and J ends lost 8 bases and 9 bases, in that order; junction bases with no gene match: 8. This CDR3 region has 13 residues. The germline V gene encodes CDR1 MDHEN and CDR2 SYDVKM. This CDR3 reads CASVRGQGFEQFF. In nucleotides, the CDR3 is TGTGCCAGCGTTAGGGGACAGGGTTTTGAGCAGTTCTTC.

The CDR3 loop is CASSSPLVREQYF. The CDR3 DNA follows: TGTGCCAGCAGTTCCCCACTAGTCCGCGAGCAGTACTTC. J is TRBJ2-7 and V is TRBV6-5; a weak D match, TRBD2 (5 bases). Germline CDR1 MNHEY, CDR2 SVGAGI. The ends were cut back, 4 bases at V and 6 bases at J, with 13 bases in the middle. CDR3 length: 13 amino acids.

The sample holds many counts of this clone. Other nucleotide sequences in the sample specify the same CDR3. The J gene is TRBJ2-1, the V gene TRBV19, with TRBD1 matching over 8 bases. J lost 8 bases, V lost 8 bases, and 2 bases had no gene match. The CDR3 runs 11 residues. CDR1 is LNHDA, CDR2 SQIVND, per germline (reference sequence). The CDR3 spells CASDRGYEQFF. In DNA form, the CDR3 reads TGTGCCAGTGACAGGGGCTATGAGCAGTTCTTC.

This clone was counted a few times. The V gene is TRBV28, the J gene TRBJ2-5; 7 nucleotides match TRBD1. V shed 5 bases, J shed 4 bases, and the junction held 13 bases outside the gene matches. Germline loops: CDR1 MDHEN, CDR2 SYDVKM. CDR3 size: 16 residues. CDR3 protein: CASSARQLEGAETQYF. For the CDR3, the DNA is TGTGCCAGCAGTGCCAGACAATTAGAGGGGGCAGAGACCCAGTACTTC.

The rearrangement links TRBV11-2 to TRBJ2-5, with a possible D match to TRBD1 (7 bases). Germline CDR1 reads SGHAT; CDR2 reads FQNNGV. Trimming removed 5 bases from V and 2 bases from J, with 12 bases in between. CDR3 length: 14 residues. The CDR3: CASSQGGRQETQYF. The CDR3 DNA follows: TGTGCCAGCAGCCAGGGGGGCCGGCAAGAGACCCAGTACTTC.

The rearrangement joins TRBV30 to TRBJ2-2; maybe TRBD2 (5 bases). CDR3 size: 13 residues. The germline V and J ends were trimmed by 0 bases and 6 bases, with 8 bases remaining between them. Per the germline V gene, CDR1 is GTSNPN and CDR2 is SVGIG (reference sequence). CDR3 in amino acids: CAWSVKGAGELFF. As DNA, the CDR3 is TGTGCCTGGAGTGTAAAGGGAGCCGGGGAGCTGTTTTTT.

This rearrangement joins TRBV5-1 to TRBJ2-7; the match to TRBD2 covers 7 bases. CDR1 is SGHRS, CDR2 YFSETQ, per germline. The CDR3 totals 17 residues. The J segment lost 1 base and the V segment lost 4 bases, leaving 14 bases of the junction unmatched. CDR3 in amino acids: CASSLDGLARGSYEQYF. In nucleotides, the CDR3 is TGCGCCAGCAGCCTAGACGGGCTAGCGCGGGGGTCCTACGAGCAGTACTTC.

The chain uses TRBV5-6 and TRBJ2-2; D gene uncertain. This CDR3 is 16 amino acids long. The V gene lost 4 bases and the J gene lost 1 base, with 14 bases spanning the gap. The germline V gene has CDR1 SGHDT and CDR2 YYEEEE. CDR3 bases: TGTGCCAGCAGCCCAGTCTGGGGTTTGAACACCGGGGAGCTGTTTTTT. Translation: CASSPVWGLNTGELFF.

This clone came up once. The chain combines TRBV6-5 with TRBJ2-3; no reliable D call. The CDR3 has 15 amino acids. Deletions cut 0 bases from V and 1 base from J, with 8 bases between. Germline V gene lookup returns CDR1 MNHEY and CDR2 SVGAGI. CDR3 sequence reads: CASSYSIEGTDTQYF. Here the CDR3 DNA reads TGTGCCAGCAGTTACTCGATTGAGGGCACAGATACGCAGTATTTT.

The chain combines TRBV5-1 with TRBJ1-2, with 11 bases lining up with TRBD1. V was pared by 6 bases and J by 6 bases, with 22 bases of the junction left unmatched. This CDR3 comprises 19 residues. Germline V gives CDR1 SGHRS, CDR2 YFSETQ. The CDR3 is CASTGGVWTGGPPFNGYTF. The DNA of the CDR3 is TGCGCCAGCACCGGGGGGGTCTGGACAGGGGGCCCCCCGTTCAATGGCTACACCTTC. Drawing the rest from reference TRBV5-1 and TRBJ1-2, the complete variable domain is KAGVTQTPRYLIKTRGQQVTLSCSPISGHRSVSWYQQTPGQGLQFLFEYFSETQRNKGNFPGRFSGRQFSNSRSEMNVSTLELGDSALYLCASTGGVWTGGPPFNGYTFGSGTRLTVV.

A single count supports this clone. A read error is likely here: a far larger clone is one base away. No DNA is shown, since the ends of the CDR3 on it are uncertain; the CDR3 is the one TCRdb lists. Different DNA sequences within this sample yield the same CDR3. This chain uses TRBV29-1 with TRBJ1-2. The V gene's germline CDR1 is SQVTM and CDR2 ANQGSEA. The CDR3 has 11 amino acids, counting both end residues. CDR3: CSESSNYGCTF.

The chain uses TRBV18 and TRBJ2-2; D is undetermined. The CDR3 runs to 14 residues. Germline lookup yields CDR1 KGHSH and CDR2 LQKENI. V lost 3 bases to trimming and J lost 6 bases, with 11 bases between them. CDR3 region: CASSPFKDPGELFF. The CDR3 DNA sequence: TGTGCCAGCTCACCGTTTAAGGATCCCGGGGAGCTGTTTTTT.

To note about this clone: The same CDR3 also results from other DNA sequences found in this sample. The chain links TRBV5-4 to TRBJ2-5; possible D gene TRBD1, 6 bases. Per the germline V gene, CDR1 is SGHNT and CDR2 is YYREEE (reference sequence). V gave up 2 bases and J gave up 5 bases, with 10 bases separating them. This CDR3 comprises 13 residues. The CDR3 region has the DNA TGTGCCAGCAGCTTAAAGGGGGAGGAGACCCAGTACTTC. This gives the protein CASSLKGEETQYF. The entire variable domain, with the rest obtained from reference TRBV5-4 and TRBJ2-5, is as follows: ETGVTQSPTHLIKTRGQQVTLRCSSQSGHNTVSWYQQALGQGPQFIFQYYREEENGRGNFPPRFSGLQFPNYSSELNVNALELDDSALYLCASSLKGEETQYFGPGTRLLVL.

The V and J genes are TRBV2 and TRBJ2-1; 10 bases line up with TRBD2. V shed 7 bases, J shed 7 bases, and the junction held 10 bases outside the gene matches. This CDR3 region has 15 residues. The germline gives CDR1 SNHLY, CDR2 FYNNEI. DNA of the CDR3: TGTGCCAGCACTCGGAGCGGGAGGGTTCTGAATGAGCAGTTCTTC. This gives the protein CASTRSGRVLNEQFF. The full variable domain, in which reference TRBV2 and TRBJ2-1 provide the parts outside the CDR3, is EPEVTQTPSHQVTQMGQEVILRCVPISNHLYFYWYRQILGQKVEFLVSFYNNEISEKSEIFDDQFSVERPDGSNFTLKIRSTKLEDSAMYFCASTRSGRVLNEQFFGPGTRLTVL.

The chain combines TRBV7-3 with TRBJ2-3; unclear D gene. V shed 2 bases and J shed 3 bases, with 12 bases lying between them. In germline, CDR1 is SGHTA, CDR2 FQGTGA. CDR3 size: 15 residues. CDR3 bases: TGTGCCAGCAGCTTAGGGGTAGTGGGGACAGATACGCAGTATTTT. As protein: CASSLGVVGTDTQYF.

This chain links TRBV6-6 with TRBJ2-1, with 8 bases aligning to TRBD1. From germline, CDR1 is MNHNY and CDR2 SVGAGI (reference sequence). V trimming: 2 bases; J trimming: 7 bases; junction bases outside the gene matches: 7. CDR3 length: 15 residues. As DNA, the CDR3 is TGTGCCAGCAGTTACCGCCAGGGGGCTGGAAATGAGCAGTTCTTC. It codes for CASSYRQGAGNEQFF.

This clone was counted only a few times. One junction end disagrees with the germline gene, perhaps due to a read error. J is TRBJ2-2 and V is TRBV7-7, with D possibly TRBD1 on 6 matching bases. Germline V gives CDR1 SSHAT, CDR2 FNYEAQ (reference sequence). The CDR3 totals 13 residues. In nucleotides, the CDR3 is TGTGCTAGCAGCCAAACAGGGTCCGGGGAGCTGTTTTTT. Protein sequence: CASSQTGSGELFF. The complete variable domain, with remaining parts taken from reference TRBV7-7 and TRBJ2-2, reads GAGVSQSPRYKVTKRGQDVTLRCDPISSHATLYWYQQALGQGPEFLTYFNYEAQPDKSGLPSDRFSAERPEGSISTLTIQRTEQRDSAMYRCASSQTGSGELFFGEGSRLTVL.

The V and J genes are TRBV2 and TRBJ2-7; 10 nucleotides align to TRBD1. Germline lookup yields CDR1 SNHLY and CDR2 FYNNEI. The CDR3 extends over 14 amino acids. J gave up 4 bases and V 7 bases, and 7 bases lay outside the gene matches. CDR3 sequence reads: CASTEGTGVYEQYF. The CDR3 DNA is TGTGCCAGCACCGAAGGGACAGGGGTATACGAGCAGTACTTC. Full variable domain (rest looked up from reference TRBV2 and TRBJ2-7): EPEVTQTPSHQVTQMGQEVILRCVPISNHLYFYWYRQILGQKVEFLVSFYNNEISEKSEIFDDQFSVERPDGSNFTLKIRSTKLEDSAMYFCASTEGTGVYEQYFGPGTRLTVT.

V is TRBV7-9 and J is TRBJ2-3; D gene unclear. The germline V and J ends were trimmed by 7 bases and 4 bases, with 18 bases remaining between them. CDR1 and CDR2 (germline): SEHNR, FQNEAQ (reference sequence). The CDR3 length is 15 residues. The CDR3 DNA reads as TGTGCCAGCACCCTCGTCGGATCGGCGGCAGATACGCAGTATTTT. Translating it yields CASTLVGSAADTQYF.

The table lists this clone with a count of one. This chain links TRBV5-1 with TRBJ1-1, with no clear D. V gave up 0 bases and J gave up 7 bases, with 10 bases separating them. CDR3 length: 13 amino acids. Germline CDR1 reads SGHRS; CDR2 reads YFSETQ. CDR3 amino acids: CASSLAGSFEAFF. In DNA form, the CDR3 reads TGCGCCAGCAGCTTGGCCGGCAGTTTTGAAGCTTTCTTT.

The chain uses TRBV19 and TRBJ2-7; no firm D call. V lost 2 bases and J 0 bases, leaving 5 bases between the germline ends. Looked up from germline, CDR1 is LNHDA and CDR2 is SQIVND (reference sequence). The CDR3 loop spans 13 amino acids. The CDR3 loop reads CASSIRTSYEQYF. The CDR3 DNA follows: TGTGCCAGTAGTATACGCACCTCCTACGAGCAGTACTTC.

The chain employs TRBV7-6 and TRBJ2-7, with D unresolved. The length of the CDR3 is 16 residues. With 1 base removed from V and 1 base from J, the gap between germline ends came to 14 bases. Germline V CDR1 and CDR2: SGHVS, FNYEAQ. The CDR3 region is CASSLGWPPSSYEQYF. CDR3 in DNA: TGTGCCAGCAGCTTAGGATGGCCCCCTTCGTCCTACGAGCAGTACTTC.